This is a list of T cell receptor beta chains from one sample in a study of control samples from healthy donors and cancer patients. The data were produced by immunoSEQ multiplex PCR, yet TCRdb's version contains in-frame clones alone and is incomplete. Of roughly 120,000 clones listed, over 90% are singletons. Sequenced: blood. The source of these receptors is a man younger than 45 in good health. Each CDR3 is given with its conserved first and last residue. Each record gives: V gene, J gene, D gene, clone size, CDR3 protein, CDR3 DNA. D genes are given only for firm matches. Some rows mark clone size as missing; the rest say once, few, many or name a class of expanded clone.

TRBV10-2	TRBJ1-6	-	-	CASTTGIGSPLHF	TGCGCCAGCACCACAGGAATTGGGTCACCCCTCCACTTT
TRBV6-5	TRBJ1-2	TRBD1	once	CASSQNRGQGYGYTF	TGTGCCAGCTCTCAAAACAGGGGGCAAGGCTATGGCTACACCTTC
TRBV7-3	TRBJ2-7	-	-	CASSPGGTTYEQYF	TGTGCCAGCAGCCCAGGAGGGACAACCTACGAGCAGTACTTC
TRBV10-3	TRBJ2-1	TRBD2	-	CAISEGLAGAYNEQFF	TGTGCCATCAGTGAGGGGCTAGCGGGGGCCTACAATGAGCAGTTCTTC
TRBV5-5	TRBJ1-3	-	-	CASSWDLHSGNTIYF	TGTGCCAGCAGCTGGGACTTACACTCTGGAAACACCATATATTTT
TRBV10-2	TRBJ2-5	-	-	CASSGGTPQGTQYF	TGCGCCAGCAGTGGAGGGACCCCTCAGGGGACCCAGTACTTC
TRBV10-3	TRBJ1-1	-	-	CAISDPPLAFF	TGTGCCATCAGTGACCCCCCTCTAGCTTTCTTT
TRBV12-5	TRBJ2-1	TRBD2	-	CASGSGLAGGYNEQFF	TGTGCTAGTGGCTCTGGACTAGCGGGGGGGTACAATGAGCAGTTCTTC
TRBV18	TRBJ1-1	TRBD1	-	CASSPPRQGLEAFF	TGTGCCAGCTCACCACCCCGACAGGGCCTTGAAGCTTTCTTT
TRBV7-2	TRBJ1-1	-	few	CASSLARQSNTEAFF	TGTGCCAGCAGCTTAGCGAGACAGTCAAACACTGAAGCTTTCTTT
TRBV19	TRBJ1-4	-	-	CASSPRSMLEEKLFF	TGTGCCAGTAGCCCAAGGTCCATGCTGGAGGAAAAACTGTTTTTT
TRBV3-1/TRBV3-2	TRBJ2-5	-	-	CASSQDRETQYF	TGTGCCAGCAGCCAAGATAGGGAGACCCAGTACTTC
TRBV29-1	TRBJ2-2	-	-	CSVVWRRVGNTGELFF	TGCAGCGTTGTGTGGCGGAGGGTGGGGAACACCGGGGAGCTGTTTTTT
TRBV4-1	TRBJ1-1	TRBD1	-	CASSHRQGDTEAFF	TGCGCCAGCAGCCACCGACAGGGCGACACTGAAGCTTTCTTT
TRBV6-5	TRBJ1-4	-	-	CASSYRPPATNEKLFF	TGTGCCAGCAGTTACAGGCCGCCGGCAACTAATGAAAAACTGTTTTTT
TRBV9	TRBJ1-1	-	-	CASSAREGVRNTEAFF	TGTGCCAGCAGCGCCCGCGAGGGGGTCAGGAACACTGAAGCTTTCTTT
TRBV7-3	TRBJ2-5	TRBD1	-	CASGSLGGTGETQYF	TGTGCCAGCGGCTCTCTAGGAGGGACAGGGGAGACCCAGTACTTC
TRBV11-2	TRBJ1-5	TRBD1	-	CASSYIIGQGDQPQHF	TGTGCCAGCAGCTACATCATCGGACAGGGGGATCAGCCCCAGCATTTT
TRBV2	TRBJ1-5	-	-	CASSVGRGAGQPQHF	TGTGCCAGCAGTGTTGGCAGGGGCGCTGGTCAGCCCCAGCATTTT
TRBV2	TRBJ2-2	TRBD1	-	CASSRPTGGDTGELFF	TGTGCCAGCAGTAGACCCACAGGGGGTGATACCGGGGAGCTGTTTTTT
TRBV27	TRBJ1-1	-	-	CASSWGGKNTEAFF	TGTGCCAGCAGTTGGGGAGGGAAGAACACTGAAGCTTTCTTT
TRBV5-1	TRBJ1-2	-	-	CASSLEGRSRGYTF	TGCGCCAGCAGCTTGGAGGGCAGGTCAAGAGGCTACACCTTC
TRBV19	TRBJ1-1	-	-	CASSISPGEGYEAFF	TGTGCCAGTAGTATCTCCCCAGGGGAGGGATATGAAGCTTTCTTT
TRBV6-5	TRBJ2-5	-	-	CASRSPAKTQYF	TGTGCCAGCCGAAGCCCCGCGAAGACCCAGTACTTC
TRBV7-8	TRBJ1-4	TRBD1	-	CASSLVPGGNEKLFF	TGTGCCAGCAGCTTAGTTCCAGGGGGTAATGAAAAACTGTTTTTT
TRBV12-3/TRBV12-4	TRBJ1-2	-	-	CASSFTGAYYTF	TGTGCCAGCAGTTTTACGGGGGCTTACTACACCTTC
TRBV10-2	TRBJ2-3	TRBD2	-	CAGGAGSTDTQYF	TGCGCCGGTGGAGCGGGGAGCACAGATACGCAGTATTTT
TRBV30	TRBJ2-5	-	-	CAWSSGQETQYF	TGTGCCTGGAGCAGTGGCCAAGAGACCCAGTACTTC